The clone carrying this T cell receptor (beta chain) has a handful of counts. Its antigen is as yet unknown. The source of the sample is a study of shared clonotypes between healthy human individuals. Findings and limits, study-wide: Naive subsets usually exceeded memory subsets in estimated richness.

TCRdb keeps only in-frame clones here, not all; method: immunoSEQ multiplex PCR. There are hundreds of thousands of clones in the sample; 55% to 85% occur only once, and 1.5% to 2% lies in the top ten. The CDR3 contains 16 residues. CDR1 and CDR2 (germline): LNHDA, SQIVND (reference sequence). V was clipped by 5 bases and J by 4 bases, with 20 bases between them. The gene calls are TRBV19 and TRBJ1-1, with D tentatively TRBD1 (6 bases). This receptor was taken from a woman in her twenties or thirties in good health. Sequencing was performed on memory CD4+ T cells sorted from blood. Regarding subset: CD45RA-negative fraction. Here the CDR3 reads CASSEFGGGSGTEAFF. CDR3 coding DNA: TGTGCCAGTAGTGAGTTCGGGGGCGGTTCGGGCACTGAAGCTTTCTTT.